This TCR beta chain was profiled in a study of human T cells and chemical hapten exposure. V was clipped by 6 bases and J by 7 bases, with 9 bases between them. The CDR3 contains 12 residues. Germline V gene data show CDR1 as SNHLY and CDR2 as FYNNEI. MiXCR, run by TCRdb on the RACE reads, gives a single entry per CDR3 protein. The profile shows over 75,000 distinct CDR3 sequences, about a tenth of them singletons. The time point: patch test 3, about 24 weeks after DPC sensitization. As for treatment: therapeutic diphenylcyclopropenone sensitization with weekly scalp DPC. The TCR was taken from a woman aged 30 to 39 with alopecia areata. Some clones in this sample may be carry-over from other donors' samples. The chain links TRBV2 to TRBJ2-2; D is uncertain. Sample: whole blood, taken in connection with sensitization to the hapten diphenylcyclopropenone (DPC). Here the CDR3 reads CASRMDGGELFF. The CDR3 DNA sequence: TGTGCCAGCAGAATGGACGGCGGGGAGCTGTTTTTT.